These 13 T cell receptor beta chains were all obtained from the same sample, sequenced in a study of lymphopenia after photon versus proton radiotherapy. Measured with immunoSEQ multiplex PCR; TCRdb has only the in-frame clones, and not every one. The sample shows approximately 21,000 clones, around 84% of them seen only once. The starting material was peripheral blood, obtained from a patient treated with photon-based radiotherapy. Source of these receptors: a man between 60 and 70 years old with pancreatic cancer.

The genes are TRBV6-1 and TRBJ2-1; TRBD2 might be the D (7 bases). The V gene lost 1 base and the J gene lost 7 bases, with 17 bases spanning the gap. This CDR3 has 16 residues. Germline CDR1 is MNHNS and CDR2 is SASEGT. The CDR3 region has the DNA TGTGCCAGCAGTGAAGGAGGTAGAGGGGGGGCAAATGAGCAGTTCTTC. Amino acids: CASSEGGRGGANEQFF.

V usage is TRBV7-9 and J usage is TRBJ2-5; TRBD1 is a possible D gene (6 bases). Between the trimmed V and J ends, which lost 0 bases and 5 bases, there was a span of 13 bases. The germline gives CDR1 SEHNR, CDR2 FQNEAQ (reference sequence). The CDR3 spans 15 residues. The CDR3 is CASSLARGGGETQYF. In DNA form, the CDR3 reads TGTGCCAGCAGCTTAGCGCGTGGGGGCGGGGAGACCCAGTACTTC.

This sequence joins TRBV4-3 and TRBJ2-7; TRBD1 agrees at 7 bases. Per germline, CDR1 LGHNA and CDR2 YSLEER. This CDR3 has 15 residues. J was trimmed by 2 bases and V by 3 bases; bases with no gene match: 7. The CDR3 DNA sequence: TGCGCCAGCAGCCAGCTCCCGGGACAGACCTACGAGCAGTACTTC. This codes for CASSQLPGQTYEQYF.

The V gene is TRBV7-2, the J gene TRBJ1-1; D is perhaps TRBD1 (6 bases). There are 14 residues in the CDR3. The ends were cut back, 3 bases at V and 6 bases at J, with 14 bases in the middle. Germline V gives CDR1 SGHTA, CDR2 FQGNSA. CDR3 in amino acids: CASSLVGGPAEAFF. For the CDR3, the DNA is TGTGCCAGCAGCTTGGTAGGGGGTCCCGCTGAAGCTTTCTTT.

The rearrangement uses TRBV18 and TRBJ1-2, with D maybe TRBD1 (6 bases). V dropped 3 bases and J dropped 1 base, with 18 bases sitting between them. The CDR3 is 17 amino acids. Looked up from germline, CDR1 is KGHSH and CDR2 is LQKENI. The CDR3, as DNA: TGTGCCAGCTCACCCGGGACACCAAGGCGAAGTAACTATGGCTACACCTTC. This gives the protein CASSPGTPRRSNYGYTF. The whole variable domain, remainder taken from reference TRBV18 and TRBJ1-2, is NAGVMQNPRHLVRRRGQEARLRCSPMKGHSHVYWYRQLPEEGLKFMVYLQKENIIDESGMPKERFSAEFPKEGPSILRIQQVVRGDSAAYFCASSPGTPRRSNYGYTFGSGTRLTVV.

The chain recombines TRBV6-5 with TRBJ1-3; TRBD1 is a possible D gene (5 bases). Trimming stripped 6 bases from V and 7 bases from J, with 13 bases between. Looked up from germline, CDR1 is MNHEY and CDR2 is SVGAGI. This CDR3 contains 13 residues. CDR3 sequence reads: CASSSTVSNTIYF. The CDR3, as DNA: TGTGCCAGCAGCTCGACAGTTTCGAACACCATATATTTT.

V gene TRBV6-1 combines with J gene TRBJ1-6, with D tentatively TRBD1 (6 bases). V was shortened by 7 bases and J by 7 bases, with 14 bases between the two germline ends. CDR1 and CDR2 from the germline V gene are MNHNS and SASEGT. The CDR3 has 14 amino acids. The CDR3 is CASTRAGENSPLHF. The CDR3 DNA reads TGTGCCAGCACTAGGGCAGGGGAGAATTCACCCCTCCACTTT.

The chain has TRBV7-6 and TRBJ2-5, with no clear D. The J call may not be correct, given that the DNA end is closer to TRBJ2-7. Germline CDR1 is SGHVS and CDR2 is FNYEAQ. CDR3 length: 14 amino acids. The chain's CDR3 is CASSGTATSYEQYF. In DNA form, the CDR3 reads TGTGCCAGCAGCGGTACAGCTACCTCCTACGAGCAGTACTTC.

This chain connects TRBV6-6 to TRBJ2-5; D ambiguous. Trimming shortened V by 4 bases and J by 0 bases, and 3 bases separated the two germline ends. The germline V gene encodes CDR1 MNHNY and CDR2 SVGAGI (reference sequence). CDR3 size: 12 residues. For the CDR3, the DNA is TGTGCCAGCAGTTCCTACCAAGAGACCCAGTACTTC. Protein: CASSSYQETQYF.

The genes are TRBV19 and TRBJ1-4, with 8 bases matching TRBD1. The CDR3 sequence is 16 residues long. V dropped 5 bases and J dropped 4; count of bases not matched to a gene: 9. Germline V gene lookup returns CDR1 LNHDA and CDR2 SQIVND (reference sequence). CDR3 sequence reads: CASSGIAGQGNEKLFF. The CDR3, as DNA: TGTGCCAGTAGTGGGATTGCCGGACAGGGTAATGAAAAACTGTTTTTT.

The table lists this clone with a few counts. The rearrangement links TRBV10-1 to TRBJ1-1; 8 nucleotides agree with TRBD1. Trimming took 5 bases from V and 0 from J; bases not matched to a gene: 2. Germline assignment: CDR1 WNHNN and CDR2 SYGVQD (reference sequence). The CDR3 consists of 14 residues. The CDR3 nucleotides are TGCGCCAGCAGTAACAGGGGGGTGAACACTGAAGCTTTCTTT. Its protein is CASSNRGVNTEAFF.

The chain is built from TRBV7-2 and TRBJ2-3; TRBD2 matches at 11 bases. V was clipped by 2 bases and J by 10 bases; unmatched bases: 11. The CDR3 is made up of 16 amino acids. Germline V CDR1 and CDR2: SGHTA, FQGNSA. CDR3: CASSLRLAGTKGSQYF. The CDR3 nucleotides are TGTGCCAGCAGCTTAAGACTAGCGGGGACCAAGGGTTCGCAGTATTTT.

The chain joins TRBV5-4 to TRBJ2-5; possibly TRBD1 for D (6 bases). V dropped 3 bases and J dropped 5 bases, with 20 bases sitting between them. Germline CDR1 and CDR2: SGHNT and YYREEE (reference sequence). This CDR3 comprises 16 residues. The CDR3 is CASSSATETGLETQYF. The CDR3, as DNA: TGTGCCAGCAGCTCCGCCACGGAAACAGGGTTGGAGACCCAGTACTTC.